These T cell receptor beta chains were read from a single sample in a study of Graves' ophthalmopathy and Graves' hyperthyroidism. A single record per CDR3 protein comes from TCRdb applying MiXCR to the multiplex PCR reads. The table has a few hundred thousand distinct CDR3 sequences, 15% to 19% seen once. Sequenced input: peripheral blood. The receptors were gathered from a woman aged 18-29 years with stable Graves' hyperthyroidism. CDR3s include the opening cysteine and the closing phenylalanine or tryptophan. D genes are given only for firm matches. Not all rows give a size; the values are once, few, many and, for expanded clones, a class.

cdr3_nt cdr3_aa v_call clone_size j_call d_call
TGTGCCAGCAGGGGGACAGAGTATGGCTACACCTTC CASRGTEYGYTF TRBV12-3/TRBV12-4 many TRBJ1-2 TRBD1
TGCGCCAGCTTTTCGAATACTGAAGCTTTCTTT CASFSNTEAFF TRBV5-1 many TRBJ1-1 NA
TGCAGCGTGGGGACAGACTCCTACGAGCAGTACTTC CSVGTDSYEQYF TRBV29-1 many TRBJ2-7 TRBD1
TGTGCCAGCAGCTTTACCGCTTCTACCGGGGAGCTGTTTTTT CASSFTASTGELFF TRBV11-2 NA TRBJ2-2 NA
TGTGCCAGCAGCTTAGAGGGGGTCAGTACTGAAGCTTTCTTT CASSLEGVSTEAFF TRBV7-9 many TRBJ1-1 NA
TGTGCCAGCAGCCCACCGGGACAGGGGAAAGCTTTCTTT CASSPPGQGKAFF TRBV7-2 many TRBJ1-1 TRBD1
TGTGCCAGCAGCCCTAACAGGGGCCAGGGCACTGAAGCTTTCTTT CASSPNRGQGTEAFF TRBV12-3/TRBV12-4 many TRBJ1-1 TRBD1
TGTGCCAGCAGCTTAGCGTCGACGGTAGGAGCTTTCTTT CASSLASTVGAFF TRBV11-2 many TRBJ1-1 NA
TGTGCCAGCAGCCCACCGGGACTCCGGTTTAACGAGCAGTACTTC CASSPPGLRFNEQYF TRBV7-2 many TRBJ2-7 NA
TGCAGCGTTTTCTGGGCCACTGAAGCTTTCTTT CSVFWATEAFF TRBV29-1 few TRBJ1-1 NA
TGTGCCAGCGAAGGGTCCACCGGGGAGCTGTTTTTT CASEGSTGELFF TRBV6-2/TRBV6-3 many TRBJ2-2 NA
TGCAGTGCTAGAGTGGGTCGAGGACAAACTGAAGCTTTCTTT CSARVGRGQTEAFF TRBV20-1 many TRBJ1-1 NA
TGTGCCAGCAGTTACGATCCCGCGGTGAACACTGAAGCTTTCTTT CASSYDPAVNTEAFF TRBV6-5 many TRBJ1-1 NA
TGTGCCAGCAGTTTAGCCTCTCTGGCTGAAGCTTTCTTT CASSLASLAEAFF TRBV12-3/TRBV12-4 many TRBJ1-1 NA
TGTGCCAGTAGTTCAACCGGACAGGGACCTGGCTACACCTTC CASSSTGQGPGYTF TRBV19 many TRBJ1-2 TRBD1
TGTGCCAGTAGTCCCTCCCCCGGACTAGCGGGGGAGCAGTACTTC CASSPSPGLAGEQYF TRBV19 few TRBJ2-7 TRBD2
TGCAGTGCTAGGATCGACACTGAAGCTTTCTTT CSARIDTEAFF TRBV20-1 few TRBJ1-1 NA
TGTGCCAGCAGCTCGCTACAGGGGGTGGGGACCCAGTACTTC CASSSLQGVGTQYF TRBV11-2 many TRBJ2-5 TRBD1
TGTGCCAGCAGTTTCCCGGGCGAGGCTGAAGCTTTCTTT CASSFPGEAEAFF TRBV12-3/TRBV12-4 many TRBJ1-1 NA
TGCGCCAGCAGCTTGTGGGGGGAGCAAGAGACCCAGTACTTC CASSLWGEQETQYF TRBV5-1 NA TRBJ2-5 NA